The next 7 T cell receptor beta chains were all read from a single sample in a study of T-cell memory formation after mild COVID-19. One entry per CDR3 protein results from TCRdb running MiXCR on the 5' RACE reads. The table lists a few hundred thousand distinct CDR3 sequences, about 22% of them singletons, with 7.5% to 9.5% in the top ten. Sequencing used PBMCs or a T cell subset sorted from them (not recorded which). The origin of the receptors is an adult woman who had mild COVID-19 (a few samples of this study predate the infection). Cell type and time point are not known.

The chain combines TRBV4-3 with TRBJ1-3, with D tentatively TRBD1 (5 bases). The CDR3 totals 16 residues. V lost 0 bases to trimming and J lost 0 bases, with 9 bases between them. Germline assignment: CDR1 LGHNA and CDR2 YSLEER. The CDR3 loop is CASSQDGGLSGNTIYF. The CDR3 DNA sequence: TGCGCCAGCAGCCAAGATGGGGGACTCTCTGGAAACACCATATATTTT.

The V call is TRBV20-1, the J call TRBJ2-7, with D possibly being TRBD2 (6 bases). The CDR3 totals 15 residues. The V and J ends lost 3 bases and 6 bases respectively, with 21 bases between them. Germline assignment: CDR1 DFQATT and CDR2 SNEGSKA (reference sequence). The CDR3 loop is CSASESPTSASEQYF. Here the CDR3 DNA reads TGCAGTGCTAGCGAGTCGCCGACTAGTGCCAGCGAGCAGTACTTC.

This clonotype appeared many times. In nucleotides, the CDR3 is TGCAGTGCTCGACAGGGGTCCTCCTACGAGCAGTACTTC. As protein: CSARQGSSYEQYF. The chain employs TRBV20-1 and TRBJ2-7, with TRBD1 identical over 8 bases. V lost 5 bases to trimming and J lost 0 bases; unmatched junction nucleotides: 3. Germline values: CDR1 DFQATT, CDR2 SNEGSKA (reference sequence). The CDR3 totals 13 residues.

This clonotype was picked up a small number of times. The rearrangement joins TRBV29-1 to TRBJ1-2; D perhaps matches TRBD1 (5 bases). The V end lost 3 bases, the J end lost 4 bases, and 12 bases lay between the germline ends. The CDR3 runs 13 residues. CDR1 and CDR2 (germline): SQVTM, ANQGSEA. CDR3 region: CSVDEGKGYGYTF. CDR3 DNA sequence: TGCAGCGTTGACGAGGGGAAGGGCTATGGCTACACCTTC. Together with reference TRBV29-1 and TRBJ1-2, the CDR3 gives the full variable domain: SAVISQKPSRDICQRGTSLTIQCQVDSQVTMMFWYRQQPGQSLTLIATANQGSEATYESGFVIDKFPISRPNLTFSTLTVSNMSPEDSSIYLCSVDEGKGYGYTFGSGTRLTVV.

The chain employs TRBV13 and TRBJ2-1; 12 positions agree with TRBD2. CDR1 and CDR2 (germline): PRHDT, FYEKMQ (reference sequence). The V segment lost 5 bases and the J segment 8 bases; nucleotides outside the gene matches: 10. CDR3 length equals 16 residues. CDR3: CASSPLRLAGDDEQFF. The CDR3 coding sequence is TGTGCCAGCAGCCCACTAAGACTAGCGGGAGACGATGAGCAGTTCTTC.

There are a few counts of this clonotype. The V call is TRBV12-5, the J call TRBJ2-7; perhaps TRBD1 as D (6 bases). V was shortened by 2 bases and J by 3 bases, with 11 bases between the two germline ends. The CDR3 sequence is 14 residues long. Germline CDR1 reads LGHNT; CDR2 reads FRNRAP. CDR3 coding DNA: TGTGCTAGTGGTTTGTCACAGGGCAGCTACGAGCAGTACTTC. Translation gives CASGLSQGSYEQYF.

This clonotype was recorded a few times. The chain carries TRBV5-1 and TRBJ2-1; TRBD2 agrees at 9 bases. The germline CDR1 and CDR2 sequences are SGHRS and YFSETQ. The CDR3 is 16 residues long. Trimming at V came to 4 bases and at J to 7 bases, leaving 12 bases not matched to a gene. The CDR3 region has the DNA TGCGCCAGCAGCCTAAGTGGGGCGGGAGGGCGGAATGAGCAGTTCTTC. Its protein is CASSLSGAGGRNEQFF.